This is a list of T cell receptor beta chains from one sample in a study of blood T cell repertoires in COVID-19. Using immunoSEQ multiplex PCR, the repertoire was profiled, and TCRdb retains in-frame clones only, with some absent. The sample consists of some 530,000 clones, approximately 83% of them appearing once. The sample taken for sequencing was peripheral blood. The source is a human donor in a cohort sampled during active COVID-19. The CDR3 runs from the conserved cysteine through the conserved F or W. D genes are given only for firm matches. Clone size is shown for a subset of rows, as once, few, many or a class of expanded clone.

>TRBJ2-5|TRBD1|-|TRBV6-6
CASSFPRGLKETQYF
TGTGCCAGCAGCTTTCCCAGGGGGCTTAAAGAGACCCAGTACTTC
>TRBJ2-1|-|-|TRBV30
CAWSVDAVRYNEQFF
TGTGCCTGGAGTGTCGACGCGGTCCGCTACAATGAGCAGTTCTTC
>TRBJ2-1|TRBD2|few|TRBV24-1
CATSDAGVGTGGEQFF
TGTGCCACCAGTGACGCGGGAGTGGGGACCGGCGGTGAGCAGTTCTTC
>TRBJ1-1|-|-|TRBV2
CASSGTTNTEAFF
TGTGCCAGCAGTGGGACTACGAACACTGAAGCTTTCTTT
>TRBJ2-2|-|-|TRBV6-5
CASSTGWNTGELFF
TGTGCCAGCAGTACAGGGTGGAACACCGGGGAGCTGTTTTTT
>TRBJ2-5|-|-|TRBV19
CASSIGGNQETQYF
TGTGCCAGTAGTATAGGAGGGAACCAAGAGACCCAGTACTTC
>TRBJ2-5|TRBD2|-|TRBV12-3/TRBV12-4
CASSQGLSETQYF
TGTGCCAGCAGTCAGGGACTATCCGAGACCCAGTACTTC
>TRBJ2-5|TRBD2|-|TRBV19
CASSPLAGVQETQYF
TGTGCCAGTAGTCCACTAGCGGGTGTCCAAGAGACCCAGTACTTC
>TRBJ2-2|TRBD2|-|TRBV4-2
CASSPRTSGRGGELFF
TGTGCCAGCAGCCCCAGGACGAGCGGGAGGGGTGGGGAGCTGTTTTTT
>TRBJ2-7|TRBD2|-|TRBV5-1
CASSLGPGLAGFSNEQYF
TGCGCCAGCAGCTTGGGGCCGGGACTAGCGGGCTTCTCGAATGAGCAGTACTTC
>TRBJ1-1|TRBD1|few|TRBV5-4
CASSTRTGGNTEAFF
TGTGCCAGCAGCACTAGGACAGGGGGGAACACTGAAGCTTTCTTT
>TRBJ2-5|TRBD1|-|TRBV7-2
CASSRDRGQETQYF
TGTGCCAGCAGCCGGGACAGGGGACAAGAGACCCAGTACTTC
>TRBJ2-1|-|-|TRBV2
CAISGTTGYNEQFF
TGTGCCATTTCCGGGACAACCGGCTACAATGAGCAGTTCTTC
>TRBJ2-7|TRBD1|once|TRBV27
CASSPLPGQIYEQYF
TGTGCCAGCAGTCCCCTTCCGGGACAGATATACGAGCAGTACTTC
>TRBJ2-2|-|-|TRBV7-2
CASSLLGNTGELFF
TGTGCCAGCAGTTTACTAGGGAACACCGGGGAGCTGTTTTTT
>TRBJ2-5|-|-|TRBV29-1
CSVECRKGQLYQETQYF
TGCAGCGTTGAATGCCGCAAGGGACAACTGTACCAAGAGACCCAGTACTTC
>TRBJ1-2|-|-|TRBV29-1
CSVDSGYYGYTF
TGCAGCGTTGATAGCGGATACTATGGCTACACCTTC
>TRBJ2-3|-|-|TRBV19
CASTSSAFSTDTQYF
TGTGCCAGTACTAGTTCAGCCTTTAGCACAGATACGCAGTATTTT
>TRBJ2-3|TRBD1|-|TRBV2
CASRRTGSDTQYF
TGTGCCAGCAGGCGGACAGGTTCAGATACGCAGTATTTT
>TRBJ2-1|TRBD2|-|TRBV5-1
CASSPRLAGAYNEQFF
TGCGCCAGCAGCCCACGACTAGCGGGAGCCTACAATGAGCAGTTCTTC
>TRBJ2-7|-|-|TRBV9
CASSARWWTYEQYF
TGTGCCAGCAGCGCCAGGTGGTGGACCTACGAGCAGTACTTC
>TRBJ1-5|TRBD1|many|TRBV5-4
CASSLTGDSNQPQHF
TGTGCCAGCAGCTTGACAGGGGACAGCAATCAGCCCCAGCATTTT
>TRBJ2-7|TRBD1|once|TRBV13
CASRETGSGHEQYF
TGTGCCAGCAGGGAGACAGGGTCGGGCCACGAGCAGTACTTC
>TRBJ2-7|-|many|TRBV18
CASSIISYEQYF
TGTGCCAGCTCCATCATCTCCTACGAGCAGTACTTC
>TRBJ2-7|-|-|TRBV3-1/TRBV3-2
CASSRGGGRGNEQYF
TGTGCCAGCAGCCGTGGGGGCGGGAGAGGAAACGAGCAGTACTTC
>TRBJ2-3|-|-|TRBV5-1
CASSLTRADTQYF
TGCGCCAGCAGCTTGACTAGAGCAGATACGCAGTATTTT
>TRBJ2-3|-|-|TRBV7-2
CASSLALVTDTQYF
TGTGCCAGCAGCTTAGCCCTCGTCACAGATACGCAGTATTTT
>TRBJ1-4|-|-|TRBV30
CAWSTGQSNEKLFF
TGTGCCTGGAGTACTGGACAGTCTAATGAAAAACTGTTTTTT
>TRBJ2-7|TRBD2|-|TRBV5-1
CASSTLGGGTYEQYF
TGCGCCAGTAGCACCCTCGGGGGGGGGACCTACGAGCAGTACTTC
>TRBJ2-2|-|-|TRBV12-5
CASGMRLAGELFF
TGTGCTAGTGGGATGAGACTAGCCGGGGAGCTGTTTTTT
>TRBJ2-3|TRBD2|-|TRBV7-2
CASSLAAGGLDTQYF
TGTGCCAGCAGCTTAGCAGCGGGAGGGTTAGATACGCAGTATTTT
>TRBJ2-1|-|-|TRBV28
CASSYRWNEQFF
TGTGCCAGCAGCTACAGGTGGAATGAGCAGTTCTTC
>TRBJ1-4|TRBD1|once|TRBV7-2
CASSLETGYEKLFF
TGTGCCAGCAGCTTAGAGACAGGGTATGAAAAACTGTTTTTT
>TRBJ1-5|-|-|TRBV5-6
CASSLEGSRTQPQHF
TGTGCCAGCAGCTTGGAGGGGTCACGGACTCAGCCCCAGCATTTT
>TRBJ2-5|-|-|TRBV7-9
CASSLEAGKGTQYF
TGTGCCAGCAGCTTAGAGGCAGGGAAGGGGACCCAGTACTTC
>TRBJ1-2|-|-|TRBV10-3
CAIAGAGGYTF
TGTGCCATCGCCGGGGCGGGGGGCTACACCTTC
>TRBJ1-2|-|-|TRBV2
CASSEDRVGGYTF
TGTGCCAGCAGTGAAGACAGGGTAGGAGGCTACACCTTC
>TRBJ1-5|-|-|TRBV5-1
CASSLGAGSDNQPQHF
TGCGCCAGCAGCTTGGGGGCAGGGTCGGACAATCAGCCCCAGCATTTT
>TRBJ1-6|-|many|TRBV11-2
CASSFMESPLHF
TGTGCCAGCAGCTTCATGGAGTCACCCCTCCACTTT
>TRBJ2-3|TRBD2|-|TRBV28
CASRRTSGRLSTDTQYF
TGTGCCAGCAGGCGGACTAGCGGGAGGCTAAGCACAGATACGCAGTATTTT
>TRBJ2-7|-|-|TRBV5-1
CASSRQAGSYEQYF
TGCGCCAGCAGCCGACAGGCTGGGTCCTACGAGCAGTACTTC
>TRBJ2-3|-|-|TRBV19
CASRDPTDWADTQYF
TGTGCCAGTAGGGATCCCACAGATTGGGCCGATACGCAGTATTTT
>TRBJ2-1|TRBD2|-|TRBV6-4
CASSDRTSGDYNEQFF
TGTGCCAGCAGTGACCGGACTAGCGGGGACTACAATGAGCAGTTCTTC
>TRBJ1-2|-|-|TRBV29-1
CSVEGLAGKNGYGYTF
TGCAGCGTTGAAGGTTTGGCAGGGAAGAATGGCTATGGCTACACCTTC
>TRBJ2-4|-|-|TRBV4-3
CASSQVVGPYGNKNIQYF
TGCGCCAGCAGCCAAGTCGTAGGGCCCTACGGGAACAAAAACATTCAGTACTTC
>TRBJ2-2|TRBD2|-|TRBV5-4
CASSPGTSGRTGELFF
TGTGCCAGCAGCCCTGGGACTAGCGGTCGTACCGGGGAGCTGTTTTTT
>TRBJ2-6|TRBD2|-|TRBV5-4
CASSPLGLAGDGANVLTF
TGTGCCAGCAGCCCTCTGGGACTAGCGGGAGACGGGGCCAACGTCCTGACTTTC
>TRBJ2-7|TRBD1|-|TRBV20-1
CSASGDRGLYEQYF
TGCAGTGCTAGTGGGGACAGGGGGCTATACGAGCAGTACTTC
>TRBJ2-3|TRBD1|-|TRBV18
CASSPFSSGQGVTDTQYF
TGTGCCAGCTCACCATTTTCTTCCGGACAGGGAGTGACAGATACGCAGTATTTT
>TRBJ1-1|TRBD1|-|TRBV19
CASSDRETEAFF
TGTGCCAGCAGCGACAGGGAAACTGAAGCTTTCTTT
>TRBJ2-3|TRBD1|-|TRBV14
CASTLQGRPDTQYF
TGTGCCAGCACCCTACAGGGGCGCCCAGATACGCAGTATTTT
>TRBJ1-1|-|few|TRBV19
CASRRQDLMNTEAFF
TGTGCCAGTAGGCGACAGGACCTTATGAACACTGAAGCTTTCTTT
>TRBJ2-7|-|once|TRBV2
CASSEFRDIREQYF
TGTGCCAGCAGTGAATTCCGGGATATACGGGAGCAGTACTTC
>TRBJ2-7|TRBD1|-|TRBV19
CATTGQGYEQYF
TGTGCCACCACGGGACAGGGGTACGAGCAGTACTTC
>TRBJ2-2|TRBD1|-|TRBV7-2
CASNLGGSGELFF
TGTGCCAGCAACTTAGGGGGCTCCGGGGAGCTGTTTTTT
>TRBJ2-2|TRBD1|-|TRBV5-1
CASSLIGTDTGELFF
TGCGCCAGCAGCTTGATCGGGACAGACACCGGGGAGCTGTTTTTT
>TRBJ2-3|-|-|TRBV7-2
CASTVSSLGTDTQYF
TGTGCCAGCACCGTTAGTAGTCTTGGCACAGATACGCAGTATTTT
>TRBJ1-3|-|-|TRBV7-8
CASSLTGNSGNTIYF
TGTGCCAGCAGCTTAACAGGGAACTCTGGAAACACCATATATTTT
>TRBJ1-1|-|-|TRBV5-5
CASSRWTVANTEAFF
TGTGCCAGCAGCCGGTGGACAGTAGCGAACACTGAAGCTTTCTTT